These T cell receptor beta chains were read from a single sample in a study of metastatic and nonmetastatic thyroid tumors. TCRdb re-called clones from the PCR reads using MiXCR. The sample gives fewer than 12,000 clones, 25% to 35% of which show up once; roughly 10% is in the top ten. Sequencing was done on a sample of tumor tissue. Receptor source: a male donor with papillary thyroid cancer or a benign thyroid nodule (not recorded which). Some clones in this sample may be carry-over from other donors' samples. Both conserved end residues are part of each CDR3. A D gene is named only where the DNA matches it firmly. Size values are once, few and many counts, or a class for expanded clones, and some rows have none.

TRBD2 | . | TRBJ2-7 | TRBV4-3 | CASSQGVGGSIHEQYF | TGCGCCAGCAGCCAAGGGGTCGGCGGGAGCATCCACGAGCAGTACTTC
. | many | TRBJ2-4 | TRBV11-1 | CASSLPPYSGGKNIQYF | TGTGCCAGCAGCTTACCCCCCTATAGCGGTGGCAAAAACATTCAGTACTTC
TRBD2 | . | TRBJ2-1 | TRBV20-1 | CSARGGSEYNEQFF | TGCAGTGCTAGAGGCGGGAGCGAGTACAATGAGCAGTTCTTC
. | few | TRBJ2-1 | TRBV10-2 | CASSLIDGTAYNEQFF | TGCGCCAGCAGTCTAATTGACGGGACGGCTTACAATGAGCAGTTCTTC
. | . | TRBJ2-1 | TRBV14 | CASSPGQTTYNEQFF | TGTGCCAGCAGCCCTGGACAGACTACCTACAATGAGCAGTTCTTC
TRBD2 | medium-sized | TRBJ2-3 | TRBV7-2 | CASSWLAGGSDTQYF | TGTGCCAGCAGCTGGCTAGCGGGAGGTTCAGATACGCAGTATTTT
. | . | TRBJ2-1 | TRBV5-4 | CASSWMVGSSYNEQFF | TGTGCCAGCAGCTGGATGGTCGGGAGCTCCTACAATGAGCAGTTCTTC
. | once | TRBJ1-2 | TRBV5-1 | CASSLAGQRVGYYGYTF | TGCGCCAGCAGCTTGGCCGGGCAGCGAGTTGGGTACTACGGCTACACCTTC
TRBD2 | medium-sized | TRBJ2-1 | TRBV10-3 | CAITGTSGAYNEQFF | TGTGCCATCACTGGGACTAGCGGAGCTTACAATGAGCAGTTCTTC
TRBD1 | . | TRBJ1-6 | TRBV6-5 | CASSYERTGGKNSPLHF | TGTGCCAGCAGTTACGAGCGGACAGGGGGCAAGAATTCACCCCTCCACTTT
TRBD2 | . | TRBJ2-1 | TRBV6-1 | CASSLGLANEQFF | TGTGCCAGCAGTCTGGGACTAGCCAATGAGCAGTTCTTC
. | many | TRBJ1-5 | TRBV18 | CASSPRPDYSNQPQHF | TGTGCCAGCTCACCAAGGCCGGATTATAGCAATCAGCCCCAGCATTTT
. | few | TRBJ1-5 | TRBV11-3 | CASSWGGNNQPQHF | TGTGCCAGCAGCTGGGGGGGGAACAATCAGCCCCAGCATTTT
. | . | TRBJ2-1 | TRBV6-2/TRBV6-3 | CASSYQGAYNEQFF | TGTGCCAGCAGTTACCAGGGCGCCTACAATGAGCAGTTCTTC
TRBD1 | many | TRBJ2-5 | TRBV5-1 | CASSLEAGGAETQYF | TGCGCCAGCAGCTTGGAGGCAGGGGGCGCAGAGACCCAGTACTTC
. | many | TRBJ2-1 | TRBV12-3/TRBV12-4 | CASTAYNEQFF | TGTGCCAGCACCGCCTACAATGAGCAGTTCTTC
. | . | TRBJ2-7 | TRBV6-1 | CASSVSGRLFSYEQYF | TGTGCCAGCAGTGTATCGGGACGGCTGTTCTCCTACGAGCAGTACTTC
. | . | TRBJ1-4 | TRBV7-9 | CASSREGATNEKLFF | TGTGCCAGCAGTCGAGAGGGAGCAACTAATGAAAAACTGTTTTTT
. | few | TRBJ1-1 | TRBV7-9 | CASIGSGTEAFF | TGTGCCAGCATTGGGTCGGGAACTGAAGCTTTCTTT
. | few | TRBJ1-2 | TRBV6-2/TRBV6-3 | CASSYGRTQNYGYTF | TGTGCCAGCAGTTACGGGAGGACACAAAACTATGGCTACACCTTC
. | few | TRBJ2-7 | TRBV6-1 | CASSGGRQSSYEQYF | TGTGCCAGCAGTGGGGGTAGACAGAGCTCCTACGAGCAGTACTTC
TRBD1 | medium-sized | TRBJ1-4 | TRBV7-8 | CASSPGDRSEKLFF | TGTGCCAGCAGCCCTGGGGACAGGTCTGAAAAACTGTTTTTT